Following are 30 T cell receptor beta chains from one sample sequenced in a study of T cell repertoires in aging, cancer and after chemotherapy. Multiplex touch-down PCR with TRB-A/B primers amplified rearranged V-D-J TRB sequences. TCRdb re-called the multiplex PCR reads through MiXCR, storing one row per CDR3 protein. Altogether more than 6,500 distinct CDR3 sequences are present, around 35% being singletons, with the ten largest covering less than 5%. The template was genomic DNA from peripheral blood, not RNA. Sequencing was carried out using blood. The source is a human donor in good health.

J is TRBJ2-7 and V is TRBV6-2 or TRBV6-3; the match to TRBD2 covers 7 bases. After removal of 2 bases from V and 4 bases from J, the junction contained 8 bases not matched to a gene. The CDR3 extends over 15 amino acids. Per the germline V gene, CDR1 is MNHEY and CDR2 is SVGEGT. In DNA, the CDR3 is TGTGCCAGCAGTTACGGTCGGGAGGTTATTTACGAGCAGTACTTC. Protein sequence: CASSYGREVIYEQYF.

The chain carries TRBV30 and TRBJ1-2, with 8 bases matching TRBD1. Germline loops: CDR1 GTSNPN, CDR2 SVGIG (reference sequence). After removal of 5 bases from V and 6 bases from J, the junction contained 14 bases not matched to a gene. CDR3 length equals 15 residues. CDR3 sequence reads: CAWARTGSSGNGYTF. The CDR3 DNA sequence: TGTGCCTGGGCCAGGACAGGGTCCAGTGGCAATGGCTACACCTTC. Using reference TRBV30 and TRBJ1-2 for the parts outside the CDR3, the full variable domain is SQTIHQWPATLVQPVGSPLSLECTVEGTSNPNLYWYRQAAGRGLQLLFYSVGIGQISSEVPQNLSASRPQDRQFILSSKKLLLSDSGFYLCAWARTGSSGNGYTFGSGTRLTVV.

The V gene is TRBV19, the J gene TRBJ1-2, with 8 bases identical to TRBD1. The CDR3 contains 15 residues. Trimming removed 2 bases from V and 8 bases from J; junction bases left unmatched: 10. CDR1 LNHDA and CDR2 SQIVND come from the germline V gene (reference sequence). The chain's CDR3 is CASSINQGAGKGYTF. The CDR3 region has the DNA TGTGCCAGTAGTATAAATCAGGGGGCCGGTAAGGGCTACACCTTC.

The rearrangement uses TRBV5-1 and TRBJ2-1; possibly TRBD1 for D (6 bases). This CDR3 has 12 residues. Germline assignment: CDR1 SGHRS and CDR2 YFSETQ. V lost 7 bases and J 4 bases, leaving 9 bases between the germline ends. CDR3 amino acids: CASGTGYNEQFF. The CDR3, as DNA: TGCGCCAGCGGAACAGGGTACAATGAGCAGTTCTTC.

Judged by abundance, this clonotype is medium-sized. This sequence joins TRBV12-3 or TRBV12-4 and TRBJ2-1; unclear D gene. V lost 4 bases, J lost 8 bases, and 18 bases lay in between. The CDR3 consists of 15 residues. CDR3 in amino acids: CASSSVGPIWDEQFF. For the CDR3, the DNA is TGTGCCAGCAGTTCGGTCGGGCCGATTTGGGATGAGCAGTTCTTC.

This chain connects TRBV5-1 to TRBJ2-5; D may be TRBD1 (6 bases). V was pared by 4 bases and J by 2 bases, with 15 bases between. Germline CDR1 and CDR2: SGHRS and YFSETQ. The CDR3 runs 15 residues. Written as DNA, the CDR3 is TGCGCCAGCAGCAGGGGCGTACAGGGTCAAGAGACCCAGTACTTC. Translating gives CASSRGVQGQETQYF.

The V call is TRBV7-2, the J call TRBJ2-7; TRBD2 is a possible D gene (5 bases). Looked up from germline, CDR1 is SGHTA and CDR2 is FQGNSA. This CDR3 has 14 amino acids. The V gene lost 4 bases and the J gene lost 2 bases, with 12 bases spanning the gap. The CDR3 loop reads CASSSAAKAYEQYF. DNA for the CDR3: TGTGCCAGCAGCTCAGCGGCAAAAGCCTACGAGCAGTACTTC.

The genes are TRBV15 and TRBJ1-2; no clear D gene. V was clipped by 0 bases and J by 5 bases, with 10 bases between them. This CDR3 contains 14 residues. Per germline, CDR1 LNHNV and CDR2 YYDKDF (reference sequence). CDR3 nucleotides: TGTGCCACCAGCAGAGATCTACGCGGGTATGGCTACACCTTC. Translation: CATSRDLRGYGYTF.

The V call is TRBV10-3, the J call TRBJ2-3; the D is unclear. The CDR3 is 14 amino acids. Germline CDR1 ENHRY, CDR2 SYGVKD. The V and J ends lost 3 bases and 3 bases respectively, with 10 bases between them. In DNA, the CDR3 is TGTGCCATCAGTGACGGACGGCGGACAGATACGCAGTATTTT. Translating gives CAISDGRRTDTQYF.

Details on this clonotype: A much bigger clone sits one base away, suggesting this may be a read error. The chain uses TRBV5-4 and TRBJ2-1; D is perhaps TRBD2 (5 bases). Looked up from germline, CDR1 is SGHNT and CDR2 is YYREEE (reference sequence). CDR3 length: 15 amino acids. The V end lost 1 base, the J end lost 0 bases, and 8 bases lay between the germline ends. CDR3 amino acids: CASSLTRGSYNEQFF. CDR3 DNA: TGTGCCAGCAGCTTGACTAGAGGCTCCTACAATGAGCAGTTCTTC.

As to this clonotype: A read error may produce the germline difference seen at one junction end. V gene TRBV19 combines with J gene TRBJ1-4; D call uncertain. CDR3 length: 14 amino acids. Germline V gene sequence: CDR1 LNHDA, CDR2 SQIVND (reference sequence). CDR3 nucleotides: TGTGCCTGTAGTATATCTTCGGCGCGGGGAAAACTGTTTTTT. Protein sequence: CACSISSARGKLFF.

The V and J genes are TRBV6-5 and TRBJ1-2; D possibly corresponds to TRBD1 (5 bases). V shed 2 bases and J shed 4 bases, with 8 bases lying between them. This CDR3 is built from 13 residues. CDR1 and CDR2 (germline): MNHEY, SVGAGI. CDR3 DNA: TGTGCCAGCAGTTACCGGGACGTCTATGGCTACACCTTC. The encoded protein is CASSYRDVYGYTF.

The chain links TRBV15 to TRBJ1-2; 7 nucleotides match TRBD1. CDR3 length equals 15 residues. CDR1 and CDR2 (germline): LNHNV, YYDKDF (reference sequence). Trimming took 1 base from V and 5 from J; bases not matched to a gene: 7. CDR3 coding DNA: TGTGCCACCAGCAGAGCAGGACAGGAGTATTATGGCTACACCTTC. Translation: CATSRAGQEYYGYTF.

CDR3 DNA sequence: TGCGCCAGCAGCCTCCTGGCAGGCCCAACCCCAGGGTATGGCTACACCTTC. Translating it yields CASSLLAGPTPGYGYTF. This sequence joins TRBV5-1 and TRBJ1-2; possibly TRBD1 for D (5 bases). V lost 4 bases and J 5 bases, leaving 24 bases between the germline ends. The CDR3 covers 17 residues. From germline, CDR1 is SGHRS and CDR2 YFSETQ.

This clonotype was picked up a small number of times. The rearrangement uses TRBV19 and TRBJ1-2; D might be TRBD1 (5 bases). This CDR3 has 16 residues. V was cut by 5 bases and J by 4 bases, with 20 bases left in between. Germline V gives CDR1 LNHDA, CDR2 SQIVND (reference sequence). CDR3 amino acids: CASSASGRSPAYGYTF. DNA for the CDR3: TGTGCCAGTAGTGCGTCGGGACGGAGCCCTGCCTATGGCTACACCTTC. Full variable domain (outside the CDR3, taken from reference TRBV19 and TRBJ1-2): DGGITQSPKYLFRKEGQNVTLSCEQNLNHDAMYWYRQDPGQGLRLIYYSQIVNDFQKGDIAEGYSVSREKKESFPLTVTSAQKNPTAFYLCASSASGRSPAYGYTFGSGTRLTVV.

The chain links TRBV6-5 to TRBJ1-5; 10 bases align to TRBD1. The V gene end was trimmed by 5 bases and the J gene end by 3 bases; junction bases not matched to a gene: 4. Germline assignment: CDR1 MNHEY and CDR2 SVGAGI. CDR3 length: 15 residues. The CDR3: CASSRDRGHNQPQHF. CDR3 in DNA: TGTGCCAGCAGTCGGGACAGGGGACACAATCAGCCCCAGCATTTT.

This chain connects TRBV14 to TRBJ2-2, with a weak D call TRBD1 (5 bases). The V end lost 1 base, the J end lost 2 bases, and 14 bases lay between the germline ends. This CDR3 contains 17 residues. The germline CDR1 and CDR2 sequences are SGHDN and FVKESK. This CDR3 is CASSQAFGAFNTGELFF. CDR3 DNA sequence: TGTGCCAGCAGCCAAGCCTTTGGGGCCTTTAACACCGGGGAGCTGTTTTTT.

V gene TRBV7-6 combines with J gene TRBJ2-1; 9 bases are a match to TRBD2. The V and J ends lost 2 bases and 8 bases, in that order; junction bases with no gene match: 10. The CDR3 extends over 16 amino acids. Germline lookup yields CDR1 SGHVS and CDR2 FNYEAQ. CDR3 nucleotide sequence: TGTGCCAGCAGCTTAAGTCGTCGCGGGGGGGTCGATGAGCAGTTCTTC. Protein: CASSLSRRGGVDEQFF.

This clonotype was seen only a few times. The gene calls are TRBV30 and TRBJ1-4, with D uncertain. V shed 6 bases and J shed 1 base, with 15 bases lying between them. Per germline, CDR1 GTSNPN and CDR2 SVGIG (reference sequence). This CDR3 spans 15 amino acids. CDR3 in amino acids: CACRGKTGTNEKLFF. CDR3 DNA: TGTGCCTGCCGGGGAAAAACCGGAACTAATGAAAAACTGTTTTTT.

Relative to its sample, this clonotype is medium-sized. The chain is built from TRBV29-1 and TRBJ1-2; a possible D gene is TRBD1 (5 bases). The CDR3 has 15 residues. V was trimmed by 1 base and J by 4 bases, leaving 16 bases between them. Germline V gene lookup returns CDR1 SQVTM and CDR2 ANQGSEA. The CDR3 protein is CSVEAGDGRFYGYTF. The CDR3 nucleotides are TGCAGCGTTGAAGCCGGGGACGGTAGATTCTATGGCTACACCTTC.

The V gene is TRBV6-5, the J gene TRBJ1-5; TRBD1 agrees at 7 bases. Germline CDR1 and CDR2: MNHEY and SVGAGI. This CDR3 contains 13 residues. The trim removed 5 bases at V and 7 bases at J, leaving 5 bases unmatched. The CDR3 bases are TGTGCCAGCAGTGACCTGACAGGGCAGCCCCAGCATTTT. The encoded protein is CASSDLTGQPQHF.

The chain is built from TRBV10-3 and TRBJ2-1; 10 bases align to TRBD1. This CDR3 comprises 17 residues. Trimming cost V 6 bases and J 7 bases; bases outside gene matches: 15. Germline V lookup: CDR1 ENHRY, CDR2 SYGVKD. CDR3 DNA: TGTGCCATCAGCGACCCAGCCGGGACAGGGGCTTCAAATGAGCAGTTCTTC. Its protein is CAISDPAGTGASNEQFF.

The chain has TRBV6-1 and TRBJ1-2; D is uncertain. CDR3 length equals 12 residues. V lost 1 base to trimming and J lost 5 bases, with 5 bases between them. The V gene's germline CDR1 is MNHNS and CDR2 SASEGT. The CDR3 reads CASSEGKYGYTF. The CDR3 DNA follows: TGTGCCAGCAGTGAAGGAAAGTATGGCTACACCTTC.

The chain uses TRBV18 and TRBJ1-3; tentative D call: TRBD1 (5 bases). The CDR3 extends over 17 amino acids. The V gene lost 3 bases and the J gene lost 1 base, with 16 bases spanning the gap. CDR1 is KGHSH, CDR2 LQKENI, per germline. The CDR3 DNA follows: TGTGCCAGCTCACCTCGAGGGGCTGGAGGGTCTGGAAACACCATATATTTT. Translated, it gives CASSPRGAGGSGNTIYF.

The rearrangement links TRBV29-1 to TRBJ1-2; D might be TRBD1 (5 bases). Trimming cost V 5 bases and J 4 bases, with 11 bases left between them. In germline, CDR1 is SQVTM, CDR2 ANQGSEA. The CDR3 runs 12 residues. The CDR3 region has the DNA TGCAGCGTTCGTTTGGGACTCTATGGCTACACCTTC. It yields the protein CSVRLGLYGYTF.

This chain uses TRBV7-2 with TRBJ1-5; TRBD1 matches at 12 bases. The V gene end was trimmed by 5 bases and the J gene end by 1 base; junction bases not matched to a gene: 9. The CDR3 is made up of 18 amino acids. The germline V gene encodes CDR1 SGHTA and CDR2 FQGNSA. CDR3 sequence (DNA): TGTGCCAGCAGCACCCGGGACAGGGGGCTGGGGAGCAATCAGCCCCAGCATTTT. Translating gives CASSTRDRGLGSNQPQHF.

This clonotype was observed a single time. The V call is TRBV29-1, the J call TRBJ2-3; 9 nucleotides align to TRBD1. The CDR3 loop spans 14 amino acids. J lost 5 bases, V lost 3 bases, and 6 bases had no gene match. From germline, CDR1 is SQVTM and CDR2 ANQGSEA. CDR3 sequence reads: CSVEWGQGRDTQYF. The DNA of the CDR3 is TGCAGCGTTGAGTGGGGACAGGGAAGAGATACGCAGTATTTT.

This chain connects TRBV6-6 to TRBJ1-4; D is ambiguous. V shed 2 bases and J shed 5 bases, with 6 bases lying between them. The CDR3 loop spans 13 amino acids. The germline V gene has CDR1 MNHNY and CDR2 SVGAGI (reference sequence). The chain's CDR3 is CASSYLQNEKLFF. The CDR3 region has the DNA TGTGCCAGCAGTTACCTTCAAAATGAAAAACTGTTTTTT.

The V and J genes are TRBV6-6 and TRBJ1-6, with 7 nucleotides matching TRBD1. CDR3 length equals 15 residues. V dropped 5 bases and J dropped 10; count of bases not matched to a gene: 11. Germline loops: CDR1 MNHNY, CDR2 SVGAGI (reference sequence). The chain's CDR3 is CASSPLGGSGSPLHF. The CDR3 bases are TGTGCCAGCAGTCCATTAGGGGGCTCCGGATCACCCCTCCACTTT.

The rearrangement joins TRBV6-5 to TRBJ2-7; a possible D gene is TRBD2 (6 bases). The V gene lost 1 base and the J gene lost 1 base, with 8 bases spanning the gap. Germline CDR1 and CDR2: MNHEY and SVGAGI. This CDR3 has 14 amino acids. In nucleotides, the CDR3 is TGTGCCAGCAGTTACTGGGGGGTTTCCTACGAGCAGTACTTC. Its protein product is CASSYWGVSYEQYF.